Detailed here is one T cell receptor beta chain. The length of the CDR3 is 13 residues. Germline lookup yields CDR1 MGHRA and CDR2 YSYEKL. J lost 5 bases, V lost 3 bases, and 2 bases had no gene match. The entry originates in a study of OX40 agonist ivuxolimab in advanced cancers. At the level of the study: Ivuxolimab, an agonist antibody against OX40 (CD134), was given to patients. The study gave patients intravenous ivuxolimab at 0.01 to 10 mg/kg every 2 weeks. Among those enrolled, mean age was around 55 years (range roughly 23 to 85) and 75% to 90% were male.

Only in-frame clones appear in the TCRdb table, and some are missing; sequencing was by immunoSEQ multiplex PCR. The top ten hold roughly 2.6% of the sample, which has about 93,000 clones, roughly 94% seen once. This TCR was recovered from an adult with an advanced solid tumor such as melanoma, head and neck, liver or kidney cancer. This rearrangement joins TRBV4-1 to TRBJ2-5; 8 bases fit TRBD2. The specimen was CD4+ or CD8+ T cells sorted from blood, collected in a trial of the OX40 agonist ivuxolimab. The CDR3 spells CASSHPSGETQYF. The CDR3 nucleotides read TGCGCCAGCAGCCACCCTAGCGGGGAGACCCAGTACTTC.